One and the same sample provided the 27 T cell receptor beta chains below, sequenced in a study of prognosis after radiotherapy for stage I lung cancer. The genomic DNA TCR beta CDR3 region underwent two rounds of multiplex PCR. Initially, in first-round PCR, primers specific to each TRBV and TRBJ gene were used. TCRdb ran MiXCR on the multiplex PCR reads and lists one entry per CDR3 protein. The sample includes approximately 20,000 distinct CDR3 sequences, less than 50% seen only once; the top ten take about a third. Source: PBMCs, taken before or after stereotactic body radiation therapy (not recorded which). The source is a donor aged 50 or older with non-small cell lung cancer.

The chain combines TRBV28 with TRBJ1-1; D is ambiguous. Germline CDR1 MDHEN, CDR2 SYDVKM. The CDR3 runs to 15 residues. The V gene lost 3 bases and the J gene lost 4 bases, with 15 bases spanning the gap. This CDR3 is CASSLGSGFRTEAFF. CDR3 DNA sequence: TGTGCCAGCAGTTTGGGGTCGGGGTTTCGCACTGAAGCTTTCTTT.

This clonotype was picked up many times. This CDR3 is CSASLAGTMSDTF. DNA for the CDR3: TGCAGTGCTAGTTTGGCGGGAACTATGAGTGACACCTTC. The chain couples TRBV20-1 to TRBJ1-2; no reliable D call. This CDR3 spans 13 amino acids. Deletions cut 3 bases from V and 12 bases from J, with 20 bases between. Germline V CDR1 and CDR2: DFQATT, SNEGSKA (reference sequence).

This sequence joins TRBV27 and TRBJ2-1; 7 bases align to TRBD2. This CDR3 has 13 residues. With V trimmed by 7 bases and J by 4 bases, 4 bases remained unmatched. From germline, CDR1 is MNHEY and CDR2 SMNVEV (reference sequence). CDR3 nucleotides: TGTGCCAGCAAGCGCGGGAGATACAATGAGCAGTTCTTC. Amino acid sequence: CASKRGRYNEQFF.

This clonotype came up a few times. Relative to the germline gene, one junction end is altered; a read error may explain this. The J gene is TRBJ2-3, the V gene TRBV7-3, with 10 bases that match TRBD2. The germline gives CDR1 SGHTA, CDR2 FQGTGA. The CDR3 covers 14 residues. The CDR3 loop reads CANSASGRAGTQYF. For the CDR3, the DNA is TGTGCCAACAGCGCCAGCGGGAGGGCCGGTACGCAATATTTT. Using reference TRBV7-3 and TRBJ2-3 for the parts outside the CDR3, the full variable domain is GAGVSQTPSNKVTEKGKYVELRCDPISGHTALYWYRQSLGQGPEFLIYFQGTGAADDSGLPNDRFFAVRPEGSVSTLKIQRTERGDSAVYLCANSASGRAGTQYFGPGTRLTVL.

This clonotype showed up many times. The chain uses TRBV11-2 and TRBJ2-7; TRBD2 matches at 7 bases. This CDR3 is 15 amino acids long. Germline-derived CDR1 and CDR2 are SGHAT and FQNNGV. The ends lost 4 bases at V and 2 bases at J; junction bases unmatched: 8. The CDR3 loop reads CASSYLGGGAYEQYF. The CDR3 nucleotides are TGTGCCAGCAGCTACCTGGGGGGGGGGGCCTACGAGCAGTACTTC. The whole variable domain, remainder taken from reference TRBV11-2 and TRBJ2-7, is EAGVAQSPRYKIIEKRQSVAFWCNPISGHATLYWYQQILGQGPKLLIQFQNNGVVDDSQLPKDRFSAERLKGVDSTLKIQPAKLEDSAVYLCASSYLGGGAYEQYFGPGTRLTVT.

In its sample, this clonotype was seen many times. This chain links TRBV7-2 with TRBJ2-3; perhaps TRBD1 as D (5 bases). Germline CDR1 and CDR2: SGHTA and FQGNSA. V was shortened by 2 bases and J by 11 bases, with 14 bases between the two germline ends. CDR3 length: 13 amino acids. The CDR3 is CASSLYNRREQYF. CDR3 DNA: TGTGCCAGCAGCTTATACAACCGCAGGGAGCAGTATTTT.

The chain joins TRBV7-2 to TRBJ2-2; no reliable D call. This CDR3 has 16 residues. Germline V lookup: CDR1 SGHTA, CDR2 FQGNSA. The V gene lost 6 bases and the J gene lost 1 base, with 15 bases spanning the gap. The CDR3 nucleotides read TGTGCCAGCAGAAACGGCCTGTTCGAGAACACCGGGGAGCTGTTTTTT. It encodes CASRNGLFENTGELFF. Drawing the rest from reference TRBV7-2 and TRBJ2-2, the complete variable domain is GAGVSQSPSNKVTEKGKDVELRCDPISGHTALYWYRQSLGQGLEFLIYFQGNSAPDKSGLPSDRFSAERTGGSVSTLTIQRTQQEDSAVYLCASRNGLFENTGELFFGEGSRLTVL.

This clonotype is medium-sized. The J gene is TRBJ1-1, the V gene TRBV6-1; D remains ambiguous. Germline-derived CDR1 and CDR2 are MNHNS and SASEGT. V lost 2 bases and J lost 6, with 19 bases in between. This CDR3 region has 16 residues. CDR3 loop: CASSEFGRLWMAEAFF. In DNA form, the CDR3 reads TGTGCCAGCAGTGAATTTGGCCGACTCTGGATGGCTGAAGCTTTCTTT.

This clonotype was recorded at least ten times. The chain combines TRBV15 with TRBJ1-6; 7 positions match TRBD1. Trimming at V came to 1 base and at J to 7 bases, leaving 10 bases not matched to a gene. The germline gives CDR1 LNHNV, CDR2 YYDKDF (reference sequence). CDR3 length: 17 residues. CDR3 nucleotides: TGTGCCACCAGCAGAGGCCCCGGGACAGCCTTAAATTCACCCCTCCACTTT. Amino acids: CATSRGPGTALNSPLHF.

About this clonotype itself: Since a far larger clone is one base different, this is likely a read error. J is TRBJ1-5 and V is TRBV6-4; no firm D call. Looked up from germline, CDR1 is MRHNA and CDR2 is SNTAGT. This CDR3 contains 17 residues. CDR3 region: CASSYSKRVWRNQPQHF. The CDR3 DNA reads TGTGCCAGCAGTTACTCGAAGCGGGTTTGGAGAAATCAGCCCCAGCATTTT.

This clonotype is termed medium-sized (0.01 to 0.1%). The chain links TRBV27 to TRBJ2-7; TRBD1 matches at 10 bases. The V segment lost 0 bases and the J segment 4 bases; nucleotides outside the gene matches: 3. The germline V gene has CDR1 MNHEY and CDR2 SMNVEV (reference sequence). The CDR3 has 15 amino acids. This CDR3 reads CASSLSGQGVYEQYF. DNA of the CDR3: TGTGCCAGCAGTTTATCAGGACAGGGGGTGTACGAGCAGTACTTC.

This clonotype came up many times. In DNA form, the CDR3 reads TGTGCCAGCAGCGTTGACAGGGCGGACTATGGCTACACCTTC. This translates into CASSVDRADYGYTF. V usage is TRBV5-5 and J usage is TRBJ1-2; 7 bases align to TRBD1. V lost 4 bases to trimming and J lost 3 bases; unmatched junction nucleotides: 6. Germline lookup yields CDR1 SGHKS and CDR2 YYEKEE (reference sequence). This CDR3 has 14 residues. The entire variable domain, with the rest obtained from reference TRBV5-5 and TRBJ1-2, is as follows: DAGVTQSPTHLIKTRGQQVTLRCSPISGHKSVSWYQQVLGQGPQFIFQYYEKEERGRGNFPDRFSARQFPNYSSELNVNALLLGDSALYLCASSVDRADYGYTFGSGTRLTVV.

V gene TRBV28 combines with J gene TRBJ1-3; TRBD1 matches at 8 bases. Germline V CDR1 and CDR2: MDHEN, SYDVKM. V shed 2 bases and J 2 bases; nucleotides not matched to a gene: 5. There are 16 residues in the CDR3. CDR3 in amino acids: CASSLDGQGAGNTIYF. The CDR3 bases are TGTGCCAGCAGTTTAGATGGACAGGGTGCTGGAAACACCATATATTTT.

About this clonotype itself: One end of the junction does not line up with germline, which may come from a read error. The chain uses TRBV6-1 and TRBJ2-7; 7 positions agree with TRBD1. This CDR3 is built from 17 residues. Germline CDR1 is MNHNS and CDR2 is SASEGT. The CDR3: CASSKIDWDSPSYEQHF. CDR3 nucleotides: TGTGCCAGCAGTAAGATTGATTGGGACAGTCCCTCCTACGAGCAGCACTTC.

This clonotype has a count of ten or more. This chain links TRBV19 with TRBJ2-7; possibly TRBD1 for D (6 bases). Germline CDR1 is LNHDA and CDR2 is SQIVND (reference sequence). V was pared by 6 bases and J by 0 bases, with 15 bases between. This CDR3 has 15 residues. In DNA form, the CDR3 reads TGTGCCAGTAGGGGCCAGGGGAAGAGCTCCTACGAGCAGTACTTC. It translates to CASRGQGKSSYEQYF.

This clonotype was seen only a few times. The gene calls are TRBV6-2 or TRBV6-3 and TRBJ2-1; 8 bases line up with TRBD2. This CDR3 spans 21 amino acids. Trimming took 0 bases from V and 5 from J; bases not matched to a gene: 21. Germline-derived CDR1 and CDR2 are MNHEY and SVGEGT. The CDR3, as DNA: TGTGCCAGCAGTTACTCTAGCCGGCAGTCTTCGGGGACTAGTCGAGACAATGAGCAGTTCTTC. It translates to CASSYSSRQSSGTSRDNEQFF.

This clonotype was seen many times. V and J are TRBV5-6 and TRBJ2-1, with TRBD2 matching over 13 bases. The V gene's germline CDR1 is SGHDT and CDR2 YYEEEE. V lost 3 bases, J lost 1 base, and 1 base stayed unmatched. This CDR3 comprises 16 residues. The CDR3 region is CASSWTSGGSYNEQFF. For the CDR3, the DNA is TGTGCCAGCAGCTGGACTAGCGGGGGTTCCTACAATGAGCAGTTCTTC.

The chain joins TRBV9 to TRBJ2-3; no firm D call. The V gene lost 0 bases and the J gene lost 5 bases, with 10 bases spanning the gap. This CDR3 has 14 residues. Germline loops: CDR1 SGDLS, CDR2 YYNGEE. The CDR3 DNA reads TGTGCCAGCAGCGTAGGAGCTAGGGAAGATACGCAGTATTTT. It encodes CASSVGAREDTQYF.

This clonotype was observed a few times. The chain couples TRBV6-9 to TRBJ1-1, with D maybe TRBD1 (5 bases). From germline, CDR1 is MNHGY and CDR2 SVAAGI. The CDR3 runs 14 residues. Trimming shortened V by 4 bases and J by 3 bases, and 12 bases separated the two germline ends. In DNA form, the CDR3 reads TGTGCCAGCAGTTGGGACTATTCATACACTGAAGCTTTCTTT. Translating gives CASSWDYSYTEAFF.

This clonotype was observed at least ten times. A read error may produce the germline difference seen at one junction end. This chain uses TRBV6-1 with TRBJ2-7, with 7 nucleotides matching TRBD2. Per germline, CDR1 MNHNS and CDR2 SASEGT. This CDR3 comprises 15 residues. The CDR3 reads CASSEGPGGPYEQYF. The DNA of the CDR3 is TGTGCCAGCAGCGAAGGACCGGGGGGACCCTACGAGCAGTACTTC.

By share, this clonotype ranks as medium-sized. CDR3 nucleotide sequence: TGTGCCAGCAGCGACCGGACTAGCGGGACCCACAATGAGCAGTTCTTC. Its translation is CASSDRTSGTHNEQFF. The chain uses TRBV7-2 and TRBJ2-1; 12 bases agree with TRBD2. V shed 5 bases and J 5 bases; nucleotides not matched to a gene: 7. The CDR3 consists of 16 residues. From germline, CDR1 is SGHTA and CDR2 FQGNSA.

The chain has TRBV6-5 and TRBJ1-1, with 9 positions matching TRBD1. Looked up from germline, CDR1 is MNHEY and CDR2 is SVGAGI. After removal of 1 base from V and 6 bases from J, the junction contained 9 bases not matched to a gene. The CDR3 is 16 amino acids. The CDR3 sequence is CASSYYRGTGHAEAFF. The CDR3 DNA sequence: TGTGCCAGCAGTTACTACCGCGGGACAGGGCACGCTGAAGCTTTCTTT.

The sample holds many counts of this clonotype. The chain's CDR3 is CASSLRTTSQAFF. The CDR3 DNA reads as TGTGCCAGCAGCTTACGGACGACGAGTCAAGCTTTCTTT. The V and J genes are TRBV7-9 and TRBJ1-1, with D uncertain. Germline V gene sequence: CDR1 SEHNR, CDR2 FQNEAQ (reference sequence). There are 13 residues in the CDR3. V lost 2 bases and J lost 9, with 13 bases in between. Filled out from reference TRBV7-9 and TRBJ1-1, the complete variable domain reads DTGVSQNPRHKITKRGQNVTFRCDPISEHNRLYWYRQTLGQGPEFLTYFQNEAQLEKSRLLSDRFSAERPKGSFSTLEIQRTEQGDSAMYLCASSLRTTSQAFFGQGTRLTVV.

This clonotype is medium-sized. The gene calls are TRBV7-2 and TRBJ1-6; D may be TRBD1 (6 bases). CDR1 and CDR2 (germline): SGHTA, FQGNSA. Trimming removed 5 bases from V and 10 bases from J, with 12 bases in between. CDR3 length: 13 amino acids. The DNA of the CDR3 is TGTGCCAGCAGCCCAAGGGGGGTATCACCCCTCCACTTT. It is translated as CASSPRGVSPLHF. The whole variable domain, remainder taken from reference TRBV7-2 and TRBJ1-6, is GAGVSQSPSNKVTEKGKDVELRCDPISGHTALYWYRQSLGQGLEFLIYFQGNSAPDKSGLPSDRFSAERTGGSVSTLTIQRTQQEDSAVYLCASSPRGVSPLHFGNGTRLTVT.

This clonotype has just one count. The chain couples TRBV5-1 to TRBJ2-3; D possibly matches TRBD1 or TRBD2 (5 bases each). The CDR3 contains 16 residues. The germline V and J ends were trimmed by 2 bases and 0 bases, with 13 bases remaining between them. Germline V lookup: CDR1 SGHRS, CDR2 YFSETQ. CDR3: CASSFCGGASTDTQYF. The CDR3, as DNA: TGCGCCAGCAGCTTTTGTGGGGGTGCTAGCACAGATACGCAGTATTTT.

This clonotype was observed many times. The chain uses TRBV4-1 and TRBJ1-2, with no clear D. V was cut by 6 bases and J by 5 bases, with 16 bases left in between. Germline V lookup: CDR1 MGHRA, CDR2 YSYEKL. The CDR3 has 14 amino acids. Here the CDR3 DNA reads TGCGCCAGCAGTCAGAAGGGCGCTAGTTATGGCTACACCTTC. Protein product: CASSQKGASYGYTF.

This clonotype was recorded many times. Here the CDR3 reads CSGWGQANEKLFF. The DNA for the CDR3 is TGCAGTGGGTGGGGTCAAGCTAATGAAAAACTGTTTTTT. V and J are TRBV20-1 and TRBJ1-4; the D is unclear. V was clipped by 7 bases and J by 3 bases, with 12 bases between them. This CDR3 has 13 amino acids. Germline V gives CDR1 DFQATT, CDR2 SNEGSKA (reference sequence).